This entry features one T cell receptor (beta chain) sequence. CDR3 length: 14 residues. The source of the sample is a study of sequential checkpoint blockade in melanoma. In the study overall: Randomization was 1:1 between first-line nivolumab→ipilimumab and ipilimumab→nivolumab. Both treatment sequences were followed by maintenance nivolumab.

This sample's treatment: randomized to nivolumab then ipilimumab (arm A) or the reverse (arm B). DNA-damaging chemotherapy had not been given to any patient beforehand. From thawed PBMCs, live CD3+CD8+ cells negative for CD19 and CD56 were sorted. Only in-frame clones appear in the TCRdb table, and some are missing; sequencing was by immunoSEQ multiplex PCR. The sample has 25,000 to 35,000 clones; 75% to 90% are singletons. The sample consisted of CD8+ T cells sorted from blood (inferred from file names), taken from a patient given nivolumab and ipilimumab in sequence. V usage is TRBV21-1 and J usage is TRBJ2-7; the D segment call TRBD1 is taken from the table without a DNA check. TRBV21-1 is assigned pseudogene status. The sequence was obtained from a human donor with melanoma. The CDR3 region has the DNA TGTGCCAGCAGCAGTTGGTCAGGGGGCGACGAGCAGTACTTC. This codes for CASSSWSGGDEQYF.